The 29 T cell receptor beta chains below were found in one sample sequenced in a study of shared clonotypes between healthy human individuals. Assay: immunoSEQ multiplex PCR; the TCRdb copy retains only in-frame clones and omits some. The sample has 640,000 or so clones, about two thirds seen once. The sample consisted of memory CD4+ T cells sorted from blood. Subset: CD45RA-negative fraction. All receptors come from a woman aged 25 to 39 in good health.

This chain joins TRBV4-2 and TRBJ2-1; 15 bases fit TRBD2. V trimming: 1 base; J trimming: 7 bases; junction bases outside the gene matches: 8. This CDR3 has 18 residues. Germline V gene lookup returns CDR1 LGHNA and CDR2 YNFKEQ. Here the CDR3 DNA reads TGTGCCAGCAGCCAAGCCTGGACTAGCGGGAGGGGTAGTAATGAGCAGTTCTTC. Protein product: CASSQAWTSGRGSNEQFF.

This clone has only a few counts. The rearrangement uses TRBV28 and TRBJ1-2; D call uncertain. The ends were cut back, 6 bases at V and 4 bases at J, with 9 bases in the middle. CDR3 size: 12 residues. In germline, CDR1 is MDHEN, CDR2 SYDVKM. The CDR3 loop is CASSNWSYGYTF. The CDR3, as DNA: TGTGCCAGCAGCAATTGGAGCTATGGCTACACCTTC.

As regards this clone: A single base is all that separates this from a far larger clone, so a read error is likely. Additional DNA sequences in this sample encode the identical CDR3. The chain recombines TRBV5-1 with TRBJ2-1; no reliable D call. The CDR3 runs to 15 residues. The germline V gene encodes CDR1 SGHRS and CDR2 YFSETQ. Trimming took 0 bases from V and 0 from J, leaving 7 bases between them. The CDR3 region has the DNA TGCGCCAGCAGCTTGGATTCAAGCTCCTACAATGAGCAGTTCTTC. Translating it yields CASSLDSSSYNEQFF.

On this clone: Additional DNA sequences in this sample encode the identical CDR3. The rearrangement links TRBV7-9 to TRBJ1-2; 8 nucleotides align to TRBD1. This CDR3 region has 14 residues. The junction had 5 bases not matched to a gene; V was cut back by 3 bases and J by 5 bases. Germline CDR1 and CDR2: SEHNR and FQNEAQ (reference sequence). CDR3 DNA: TGTGCCAGCAGCTTGGATCAGGGGGCGTATGGCTACACCTTC. Its protein is CASSLDQGAYGYTF. Based on the CDR3 plus reference TRBV7-9 and TRBJ1-2, the full variable domain is DTGVSQNPRHKITKRGQNVTFRCDPISEHNRLYWYRQTLGQGPEFLTYFQNEAQLEKSRLLSDRFSAERPKGSFSTLEIQRTEQGDSAMYLCASSLDQGAYGYTFGSGTRLTVV.

The chain couples TRBV28 to TRBJ2-5, with 10 positions matching TRBD2. This CDR3 spans 14 amino acids. The V and J ends lost 4 bases and 9 bases, in that order; junction bases with no gene match: 8. The germline V gene encodes CDR1 MDHEN and CDR2 SYDVKM. CDR3 region: CASSSRTSGGAQYF. DNA for the CDR3: TGTGCCAGCAGTTCCCGGACTAGCGGAGGGGCCCAGTACTTC.

The sample holds many counts of this clone. The V call is TRBV29-1, the J call TRBJ2-7, with D tentatively TRBD1 or TRBD2 (5 bases each). Trimming took off 6 bases at V and 2 bases at J, with 20 bases between the two ends. The CDR3 has 15 amino acids. CDR1 and CDR2 (germline): SQVTM, ANQGSEA. Here the CDR3 DNA reads TGCAGCGTCCTGTCCGGGACCGATATAGCCTACGAGCAGTACTTC. It is translated as CSVLSGTDIAYEQYF.

V and J are TRBV5-6 and TRBJ1-2; 9 bases are a match to TRBD1. Germline CDR1 is SGHDT and CDR2 is YYEEEE. This CDR3 region has 13 residues. V gave up 5 bases and J gave up 10 bases; unmatched junction bases: 9. The DNA for the CDR3 is TGTGCCAGCAGTAACTCGGGACAGGGTTACTACACCTTC. It yields the protein CASSNSGQGYYTF.

This sequence joins TRBV11-2 and TRBJ2-7; the D gene is possibly TRBD2 (6 bases). V was clipped by 1 base and J by 7 bases, with 14 bases between them. Germline CDR1 SGHAT, CDR2 FQNNGV. The CDR3 consists of 14 residues. CDR3 DNA: TGTGCCAGCAGCTTAGCGTGGGGAGGACGTGAGCAGTACTTC. It yields the protein CASSLAWGGREQYF.

CDR3 coding DNA: TGTGCCAGCAGCCTCAGGACAGGGAAAGCTTTCTTT. Its protein product is CASSLRTGKAFF. The chain couples TRBV28 to TRBJ1-1, with 8 nucleotides matching TRBD1. Trimming at V came to 6 bases and at J to 9 bases, leaving 6 bases not matched to a gene. CDR3 length: 12 residues. Germline V lookup: CDR1 MDHEN, CDR2 SYDVKM.

The CDR3 nucleotides are TGTGCCAGCAGTGCTTGGCGGAACACCGGGGAGCTGTTTTTT. This codes for CASSAWRNTGELFF. The V gene is TRBV2, the J gene TRBJ2-2, with D uncertain. The V end lost 4 bases, the J end lost 1 base, and 7 bases lay between the germline ends. Germline V lookup: CDR1 SNHLY, CDR2 FYNNEI. This CDR3 is built from 14 residues.

The chain combines TRBV15 with TRBJ2-7; 9 bases align to TRBD2. With 6 bases clipped from V and 5 bases from J, the junction kept 8 bases outside the gene matches. The CDR3 length is 14 residues. CDR1 LNHNV and CDR2 YYDKDF come from the germline V gene (reference sequence). The CDR3: CATRASSGSHEQYF. The CDR3 nucleotides read TGTGCCACCAGAGCGAGTAGCGGGAGCCACGAGCAGTACTTC.

The J gene is TRBJ1-1, the V gene TRBV5-6; the D gene is possibly TRBD1 (6 bases). The V gene lost 0 bases and the J gene lost 3 bases, with 9 bases spanning the gap. This CDR3 is 14 amino acids long. Per germline, CDR1 SGHDT and CDR2 YYEEEE. The CDR3 DNA follows: TGTGCCAGCAGCTTGGGGTCAGGGGACACTGAAGCTTTCTTT. Its translation is CASSLGSGDTEAFF.

The chain joins TRBV30 to TRBJ2-5; D gene uncertain. Germline CDR1 is GTSNPN and CDR2 is SVGIG (reference sequence). The CDR3 is 16 residues long. Trimming took off 5 bases at V and 5 bases at J, with 24 bases between the two ends. CDR3: CAWAADHRRPLETQYF. The CDR3 coding sequence is TGTGCCTGGGCCGCCGACCATCGCCGGCCCTTGGAGACCCAGTACTTC. Full variable domain (rest looked up from reference TRBV30 and TRBJ2-5): SQTIHQWPATLVQPVGSPLSLECTVEGTSNPNLYWYRQAAGRGLQLLFYSVGIGQISSEVPQNLSASRPQDRQFILSSKKLLLSDSGFYLCAWAADHRRPLETQYFGPGTRLLVL.

This chain links TRBV6-5 with TRBJ2-7; D perhaps matches TRBD2 (5 bases). This CDR3 is built from 15 residues. Germline lookup yields CDR1 MNHEY and CDR2 SVGAGI. Between the trimmed V and J ends, which lost 4 bases and 1 base, there was a span of 14 bases. The CDR3 DNA reads as TGTGCCAGCAGTTTAGAGCGGAAACCTTCCTACGAGCAGTACTTC. Protein sequence: CASSLERKPSYEQYF.

The chain has TRBV6-1 and TRBJ1-4; TRBD1 matches 12 bases. CDR1 is MNHNS and CDR2 is SASEGT in the germline V gene. CDR3 size: 15 residues. Trimming at V came to 9 bases and at J to 7 bases, leaving 9 bases not matched to a gene. As DNA, the CDR3 is TGTGCCAGTGACGGGGGACAGGGGGCATCTGAAAAACTGTTTTTT. Amino acid sequence: CASDGGQGASEKLFF.

This clone was detected only a few times. The V and J genes are TRBV19 and TRBJ2-1, with 9 positions matching TRBD2. The CDR3 is made up of 14 amino acids. V lost 7 bases and J lost 5; bases outside the gene matches: 6. In germline, CDR1 is LNHDA, CDR2 SQIVND (reference sequence). The CDR3 loop reads CASTLAGGDNEQFF. The CDR3 DNA follows: TGTGCCAGTACTTTGGCGGGAGGGGACAATGAGCAGTTCTTC.

This chain uses TRBV19 with TRBJ2-7, with TRBD1 as a possible D gene (5 bases). Germline values: CDR1 LNHDA, CDR2 SQIVND (reference sequence). The CDR3 runs 14 residues. Trimming shortened V by 3 bases and J by 3 bases, and 12 bases separated the two germline ends. The CDR3 nucleotides are TGTGCCAGTAGTATCCCAGGTAGGGGCTACGAGCAGTACTTC. This codes for CASSIPGRGYEQYF.

The chain couples TRBV27 to TRBJ2-1, with TRBD1 as a possible D gene (6 bases). Germline CDR1 MNHEY, CDR2 SMNVEV (reference sequence). The CDR3 sequence is 15 residues long. Trimming cost V 0 bases and J 14 bases, with 20 bases left between them. This CDR3 is CASSLSRGQISKKFF. As DNA, the CDR3 is TGTGCCAGCAGTTTATCTCGGGGACAAATAAGCAAGAAGTTCTTC.

A few counts support this clone. This chain connects TRBV11-2 to TRBJ1-1; unclear D gene. The length of the CDR3 is 8 residues. V lost 10 bases, J lost 8 bases, and 5 bases lay in between. Germline CDR1 reads SGHAT; CDR2 reads FQNNGV. This chain's CDR3 is CAKVEAFF. The CDR3 DNA sequence: TGTGCCAAAGTCGAAGCTTTCTTT.

Only a few counts were recorded for this clone. The genes are TRBV19 and TRBJ2-5; TRBD1 matches at 10 bases. The germline V gene has CDR1 LNHDA and CDR2 SQIVND (reference sequence). With 1 base clipped from V and 5 bases from J, the junction kept 7 bases outside the gene matches. The CDR3 length is 16 residues. The CDR3 nucleotides are TGTGCCAGTAGTATAGGGCTCCCGGGACAGGGGGAGACCCAGTACTTC. It translates to CASSIGLPGQGETQYF.

V usage is TRBV10-3 and J usage is TRBJ2-7, with 12 positions matching TRBD2. Germline V lookup: CDR1 ENHRY, CDR2 SYGVKD. V shed 3 bases, J shed 3 bases, and the junction held 3 bases outside the gene matches. The CDR3 is 15 amino acids. This CDR3 reads CAISERLAGVYEQYF. CDR3 DNA sequence: TGTGCCATCAGTGAAAGACTAGCGGGAGTCTACGAGCAGTACTTC.

This clone was observed once. The V gene is TRBV12-5, the J gene TRBJ2-3; 10 nucleotides match TRBD2. The junction had 7 bases not matched to a gene; V was cut back by 4 bases and J by 6 bases. Per the germline V gene, CDR1 is LGHNT and CDR2 is FRNRAP. The CDR3 extends over 15 amino acids. This chain's CDR3 is CASGSGLAEGDTQYF. Here the CDR3 DNA reads TGTGCTAGTGGTTCAGGACTAGCGGAAGGGGATACGCAGTATTTT.

The chain has TRBV21-1 and TRBJ2-1; the listed D gene, TRBD1, was not tested against the DNA. TRBV21-1 is assigned pseudogene status. The CDR3 runs 13 residues. In DNA form, the CDR3 reads TGTGCCAGCAGCTCGACAGGGTACAATGAGCAGTTCTTC. Protein: CASSSTGYNEQFF.

This clone was observed many times. V usage is TRBV5-1 and J usage is TRBJ2-7, with no clear D. V lost 4 bases and J 11 bases, leaving 16 bases between the germline ends. This CDR3 is built from 12 residues. Germline V CDR1 and CDR2: SGHRS, YFSETQ. CDR3: CASSPSGSWEYF. The CDR3 DNA sequence: TGCGCCAGCAGCCCGTCTGGCTCCTGGGAGTACTTC.

For the CDR3, the DNA is TGTGCCAGCAGTCCCACGTGGACTCCGGGGACCCAGTACTTC. As protein: CASSPTWTPGTQYF. J is TRBJ2-5 and V is TRBV2, with D maybe TRBD2 (5 bases). The CDR3 runs 14 residues. The germline V gene encodes CDR1 SNHLY and CDR2 FYNNEI. Trimming took off 5 bases at V and 7 bases at J, with 17 bases between the two ends.

The genes are TRBV11-2 and TRBJ2-7, with 8 bases aligning to TRBD1. CDR3 size: 15 residues. Trimming cost V 4 bases and J 6 bases; bases outside gene matches: 11. In germline, CDR1 is SGHAT, CDR2 FQNNGV. CDR3 sequence reads: CASSSQTGDQSEQYF. In DNA, the CDR3 is TGTGCCAGCAGCTCTCAGACAGGGGACCAGAGCGAGCAGTACTTC.

This chain links TRBV29-1 with TRBJ1-1, with D unresolved. The CDR3 runs 13 residues. CDR1 and CDR2 (germline): SQVTM, ANQGSEA. V was trimmed by 8 bases and J by 2 bases, leaving 15 bases between them. CDR3 DNA: TGCAGCACCTTCCCAGGCGTTAACACTGAAGCTTTCTTT. Translation: CSTFPGVNTEAFF. The variable domain in full, with the rest retrieved from reference TRBV29-1 and TRBJ1-1, is SAVISQKPSRDICQRGTSLTIQCQVDSQVTMMFWYRQQPGQSLTLIATANQGSEATYESGFVIDKFPISRPNLTFSTLTVSNMSPEDSSIYLCSTFPGVNTEAFFGQGTRLTVV.

This clone was detected only a few times. Just one base apart from a much larger clone, this may be a read error. Other DNA sequences from this sample encode an identical CDR3 as well. V usage is TRBV7-9 and J usage is TRBJ1-1; a possible D gene is TRBD1 (6 bases). Per the germline V gene, CDR1 is SEHNR and CDR2 is FQNEAQ (reference sequence). V was cut by 3 bases and J by 1 base, with 6 bases left in between. This CDR3 has 13 residues. CDR3 amino acids: CASSLGQNTEAFF. The CDR3 nucleotides read TGTGCCAGCAGCTTGGGACAGAACACTGAAGCTTTCTTT.

This clone was detected only a few times. CDR3 nucleotides: TGTGCCAGCAGTCAAGGGACTGCTAACGAGCAGTACTTC. Translating it yields CASSQGTANEQYF. J is TRBJ2-7 and V is TRBV28; a possible D gene is TRBD2 (6 bases). Germline lookup yields CDR1 MDHEN and CDR2 SYDVKM. The ends were cut back, 5 bases at V and 5 bases at J, with 13 bases in the middle. CDR3 length: 13 amino acids.